This entry concerns a single TCR beta chain. Its antigen is not known. This entry comes from a study of T cell repertoires in cytomegalovirus infection. General study results and limits: Individuals carrying CMV plus the relevant HLA were identified by cumulative frequency of public TCR beta families.

The germline V gene has CDR1 MNHNY and CDR2 SVGAGI (reference sequence). The CDR3 totals 13 residues. Trimming removed 5 bases from V and 3 bases from J, with 10 bases in between. A single record per CDR3 protein comes from TCRdb applying MiXCR to the reads. This sample yields over 150,000 distinct CDR3 sequences, of which roughly 19% are seen a single time; about 3% belongs to the top ten. Sequences were obtained from PBMCs. The receptor's source is a human donor in good health (CMV status not recorded). Some clones in this sample may be carry-over from other donors' samples. The chain employs TRBV6-6 and TRBJ1-1; D call uncertain. CDR3 DNA sequence: TGTGCCAGCAGTGTAGAGGAGTACACTGAAGCTTTCTTT. It specifies CASSVEEYTEAFF.